This TCR beta chain appears in the sequencing data of a study of Ad26.COV2.S vaccination and SARS-CoV-2 variants. Treatment in this sample: some 20 received Ad26.COV2.S at low or high dose, single or two shots; a few received placebo; per-sample allocation not given. Vaccine and placebo recipients were sampled on day 63 after the first injection. Only in-frame clones appear in the TCRdb table, and some are missing; sequencing was by immunoSEQ multiplex PCR. This sample has around 400,000 clones, with 89% found just once. This clone is a singleton in its sample. Specimen: peripheral blood, collected in a trial of Ad26.COV2.S vaccine versus placebo. The receptor's source is a person between 18 and 59 years old who received the Ad26.COV2.S COVID-19 vaccine or a placebo.

The CDR3 bases are TGTGCCAGCAGTTTAGGGGGGGGCAGGGGAGGTAAGCCCCAGCATTTT. Translating it yields CASSLGGGRGGKPQHF. V and J are TRBV28 and TRBJ1-5, with D maybe TRBD1 (6 bases). With 2 bases removed from V and 8 bases from J, the gap between germline ends came to 19 bases. Germline assignment: CDR1 MDHEN and CDR2 SYDVKM. This CDR3 contains 16 residues.